This TCR beta chain stems from a study of control samples from healthy donors and cancer patients. Clones were read by immunoSEQ multiplex PCR, and TCRdb kept only the in-frame ones, dropping some. The sample includes 130,000 to 150,000 clones, 92% seen only once; the top ten take about 11%. The TCR was taken from a young man in good health. The material sequenced was blood.

This CDR3 is CASSLGRVSLNTEAFF. CDR3 bases: TGTGCCAGCAGCTTGGGCAGGGTTAGTTTGAACACTGAAGCTTTCTTT. This rearrangement joins TRBV13 to TRBJ1-1; possibly TRBD1 for D (5 bases). This CDR3 comprises 16 residues. V shed 3 bases and J shed 0 bases, with 14 bases lying between them. CDR1 is PRHDT and CDR2 is FYEKMQ in the germline V gene (reference sequence).